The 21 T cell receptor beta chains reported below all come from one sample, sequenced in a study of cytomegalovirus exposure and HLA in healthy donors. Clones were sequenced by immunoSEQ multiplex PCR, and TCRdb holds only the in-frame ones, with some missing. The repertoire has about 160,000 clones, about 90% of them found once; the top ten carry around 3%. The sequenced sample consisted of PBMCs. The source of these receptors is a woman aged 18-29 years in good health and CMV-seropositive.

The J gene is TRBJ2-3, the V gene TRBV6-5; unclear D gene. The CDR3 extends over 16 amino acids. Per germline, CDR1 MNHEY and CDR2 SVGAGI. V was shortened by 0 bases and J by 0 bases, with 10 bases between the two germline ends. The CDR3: CASSYSRTTSTDTQYF. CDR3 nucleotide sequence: TGTGCCAGCAGTTACTCTAGAACTACAAGCACAGATACGCAGTATTTT.

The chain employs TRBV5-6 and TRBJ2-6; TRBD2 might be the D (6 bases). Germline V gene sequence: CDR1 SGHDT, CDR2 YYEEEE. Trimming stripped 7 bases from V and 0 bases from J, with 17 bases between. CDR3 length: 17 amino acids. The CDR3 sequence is CASQLPGLGSGANVLTF. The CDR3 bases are TGTGCCAGCCAACTCCCGGGACTGGGCTCTGGGGCCAACGTCCTGACTTTC.

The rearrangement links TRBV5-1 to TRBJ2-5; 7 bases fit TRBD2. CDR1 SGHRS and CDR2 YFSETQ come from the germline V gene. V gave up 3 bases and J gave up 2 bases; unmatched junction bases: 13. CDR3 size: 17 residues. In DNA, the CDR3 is TGCGCCAGCAGCTCCCGGGGTGTTGGCGGGGGACAAGAGACCCAGTACTTC. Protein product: CASSSRGVGGGQETQYF.

CDR3 residues: CASSESGTDTQYF. In DNA form, the CDR3 reads TGTGCCAGCAGTGAAAGCGGCACAGATACGCAGTATTTT. The chain employs TRBV6-4 and TRBJ2-3; D is uncertain. CDR1 is MRHNA and CDR2 is SNTAGT in the germline V gene. The CDR3 runs to 13 residues. The ends were cut back, 3 bases at V and 1 base at J, with 5 bases in the middle.

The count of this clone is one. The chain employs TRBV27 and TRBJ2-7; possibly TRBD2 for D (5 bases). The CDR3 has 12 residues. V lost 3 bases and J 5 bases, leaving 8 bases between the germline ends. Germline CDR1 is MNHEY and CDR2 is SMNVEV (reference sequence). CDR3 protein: CASSFGRNEQYF. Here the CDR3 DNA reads TGTGCCAGCAGTTTTGGGAGAAACGAGCAGTACTTC.

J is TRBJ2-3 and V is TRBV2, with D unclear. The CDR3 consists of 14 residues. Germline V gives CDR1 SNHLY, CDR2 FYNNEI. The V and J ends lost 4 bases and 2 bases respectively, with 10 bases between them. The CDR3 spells CASSAKLTTDTQYF. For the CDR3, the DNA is TGTGCCAGCAGTGCGAAGCTTACCACAGATACGCAGTATTTT. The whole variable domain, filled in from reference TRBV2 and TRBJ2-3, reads EPEVTQTPSHQVTQMGQEVILRCVPISNHLYFYWYRQILGQKVEFLVSFYNNEISEKSEIFDDQFSVERPDGSNFTLKIRSTKLEDSAMYFCASSAKLTTDTQYFGPGTRLTVL.

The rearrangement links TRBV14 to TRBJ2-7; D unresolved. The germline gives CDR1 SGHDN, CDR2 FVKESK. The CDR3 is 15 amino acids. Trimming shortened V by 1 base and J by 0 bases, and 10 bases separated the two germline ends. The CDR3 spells CASSQGAVSSYEQYF. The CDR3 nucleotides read TGTGCCAGCAGCCAAGGTGCGGTTAGCTCCTACGAGCAGTACTTC.

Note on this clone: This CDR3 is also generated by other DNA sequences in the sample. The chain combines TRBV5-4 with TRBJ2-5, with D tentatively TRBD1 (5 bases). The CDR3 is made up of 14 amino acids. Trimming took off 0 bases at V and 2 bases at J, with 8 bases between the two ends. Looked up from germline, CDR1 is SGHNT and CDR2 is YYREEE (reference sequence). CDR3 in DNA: TGTGCCAGCAGCTTGGTCACAGGACAAGAGACCCAGTACTTC. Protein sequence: CASSLVTGQETQYF.

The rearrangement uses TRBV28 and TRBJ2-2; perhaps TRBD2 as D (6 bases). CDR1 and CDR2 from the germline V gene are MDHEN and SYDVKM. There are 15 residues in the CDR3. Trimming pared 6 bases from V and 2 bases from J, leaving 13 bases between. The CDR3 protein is CASSGSGLNTGELFF. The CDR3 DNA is TGTGCCAGCAGCGGAAGCGGGCTTAACACCGGGGAGCTGTTTTTT.

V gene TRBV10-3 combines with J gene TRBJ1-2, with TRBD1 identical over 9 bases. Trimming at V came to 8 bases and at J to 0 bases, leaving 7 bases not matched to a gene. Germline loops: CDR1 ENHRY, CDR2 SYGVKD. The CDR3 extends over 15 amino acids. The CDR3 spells CAIGQGTLTNYGYTF. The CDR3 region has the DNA TGTGCCATCGGACAGGGGACATTAACTAACTATGGCTACACCTTC.

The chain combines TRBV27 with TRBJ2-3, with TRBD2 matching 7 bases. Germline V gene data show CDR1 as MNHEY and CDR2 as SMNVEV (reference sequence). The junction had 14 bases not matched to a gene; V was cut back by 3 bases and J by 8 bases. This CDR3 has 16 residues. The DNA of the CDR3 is TGTGCCAGCAGTTTCACCAGGCGGGGAGGGATTGGTACGCAGTATTTT. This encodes CASSFTRRGGIGTQYF.

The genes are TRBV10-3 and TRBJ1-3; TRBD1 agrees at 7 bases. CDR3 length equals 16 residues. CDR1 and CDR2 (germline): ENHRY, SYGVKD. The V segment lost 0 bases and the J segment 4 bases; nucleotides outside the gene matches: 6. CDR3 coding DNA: TGTGCCATCAGTGAGTCGGAGAGAGGGGGCGGAAACACCATATATTTT. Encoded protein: CAISESERGGGNTIYF.

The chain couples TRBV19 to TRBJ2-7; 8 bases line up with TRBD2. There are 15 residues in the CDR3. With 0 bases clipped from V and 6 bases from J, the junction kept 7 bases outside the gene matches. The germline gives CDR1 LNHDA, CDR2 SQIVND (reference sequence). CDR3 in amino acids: CASSIDRGGRSEQYF. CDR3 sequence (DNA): TGTGCCAGTAGTATAGATCGGGGGGGAAGAAGCGAGCAGTACTTC.

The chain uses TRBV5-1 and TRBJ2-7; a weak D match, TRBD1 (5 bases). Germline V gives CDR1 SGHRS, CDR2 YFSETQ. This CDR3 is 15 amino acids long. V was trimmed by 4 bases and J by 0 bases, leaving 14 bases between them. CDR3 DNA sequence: TGCGCCAGCAGCGGCGCAGGGCCTCTCTCCTACGAGCAGTACTTC. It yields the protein CASSGAGPLSYEQYF.

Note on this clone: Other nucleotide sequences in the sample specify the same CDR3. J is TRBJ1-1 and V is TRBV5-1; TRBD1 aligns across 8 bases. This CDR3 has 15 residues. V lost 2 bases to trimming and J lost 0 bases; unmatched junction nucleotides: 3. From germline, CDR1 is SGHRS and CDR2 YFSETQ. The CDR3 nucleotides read TGCGCCAGCAGCTTAAGGACAGGGATGAACACTGAAGCTTTCTTT. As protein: CASSLRTGMNTEAFF.

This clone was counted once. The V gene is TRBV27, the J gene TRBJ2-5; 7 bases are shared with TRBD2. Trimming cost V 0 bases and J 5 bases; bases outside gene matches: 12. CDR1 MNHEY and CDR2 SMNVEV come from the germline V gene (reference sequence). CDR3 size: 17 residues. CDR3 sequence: CASSLSWEGAEEETQYF. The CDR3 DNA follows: TGTGCCAGCAGTTTATCATGGGAGGGAGCCGAGGAGGAGACCCAGTACTTC.

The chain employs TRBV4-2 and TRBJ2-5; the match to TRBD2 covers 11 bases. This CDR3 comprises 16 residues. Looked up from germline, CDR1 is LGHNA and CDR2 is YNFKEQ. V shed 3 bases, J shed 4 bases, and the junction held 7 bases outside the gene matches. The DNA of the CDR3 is TGTGCCAGCAGCCAGACCGGGACTAGCGGCGGAGAGACCCAGTACTTC. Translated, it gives CASSQTGTSGGETQYF.

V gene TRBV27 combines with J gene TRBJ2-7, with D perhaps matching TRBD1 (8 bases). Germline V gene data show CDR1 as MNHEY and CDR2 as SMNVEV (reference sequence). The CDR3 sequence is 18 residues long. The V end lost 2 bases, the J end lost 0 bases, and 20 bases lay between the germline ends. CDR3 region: CASSLASGGQRGSYEQYF. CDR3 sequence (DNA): TGTGCCAGCAGTTTAGCGTCAGGGGGCCAGCGGGGCTCCTACGAGCAGTACTTC.

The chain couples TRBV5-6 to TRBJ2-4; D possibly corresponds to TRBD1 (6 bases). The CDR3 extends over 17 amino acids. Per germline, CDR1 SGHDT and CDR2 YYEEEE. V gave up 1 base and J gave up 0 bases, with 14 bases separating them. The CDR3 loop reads CASSLPGQTLAKNIQYF. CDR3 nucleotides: TGTGCCAGCAGCTTGCCCGGACAGACTCTAGCCAAAAACATTCAGTACTTC.

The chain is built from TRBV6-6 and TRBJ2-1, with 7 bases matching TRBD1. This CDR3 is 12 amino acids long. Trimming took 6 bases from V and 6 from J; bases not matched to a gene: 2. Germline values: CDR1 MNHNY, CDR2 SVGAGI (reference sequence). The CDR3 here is CASRAGGNEQFF. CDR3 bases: TGTGCCAGCAGAGCAGGGGGCAATGAGCAGTTCTTC.

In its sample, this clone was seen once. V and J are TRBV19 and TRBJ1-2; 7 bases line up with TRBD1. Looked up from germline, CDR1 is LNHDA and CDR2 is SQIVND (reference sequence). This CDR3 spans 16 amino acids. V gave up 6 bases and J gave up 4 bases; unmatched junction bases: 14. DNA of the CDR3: TGTGCCAGTAGCCAAGAAGCCGGGACAGCTGCCTATGGCTACACCTTC. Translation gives CASSQEAGTAAYGYTF.